This TCR beta chain derives from a study of response to subunit inactivated influenza vaccine. TCRdb re-analysed the RT-PCR reads in MiXCR, keeping a single row per CDR3 protein. The sample has 150,000 to 200,000 distinct CDR3 sequences, around a tenth seen once. This clonotype appeared many times. Germline V lookup: CDR1 SQVTM, CDR2 ANQGSEA. The CDR3 consists of 12 residues. Trimming removed 5 bases at V and 1 base at J, with 9 bases between. The material was non-naive T cells sorted from PBMCs, obtained on the day of vaccination. The gene calls are TRBV29-1 and TRBJ2-7; D is uncertain. The receptor was isolated from a man in his forties or fifties who received an inactivated influenza vaccine. CDR3 nucleotide sequence: TGCAGCGTTTCCCCCAAGTCCTACGAGCAGTACTTC. This sequence encodes CSVSPKSYEQYF.